These T cell receptor beta chains were read from a single sample in a study of T cells after somatic rescue of genetic block. TCRdb's copy holds only in-frame clones and misses some; the assay was immunoSEQ multiplex PCR. The sample shows 67,000 or so clones, roughly 90% of them seen only once. The sequenced sample was peripheral blood mononuclear cells (PBMCs). The receptors stem from a man aged 25-40 years. Both conserved end residues are part of each CDR3. D genes are given only for firm matches. Not all rows give a size; the values are once, few, many and, for expanded clones, a class.

v_call clone_size d_call cdr3_aa
TRBV15 . . CATSRAGSDLGYTF
TRBV12-5 . TRBD2 CASGWDYQAYNEQFF
TRBV11-2 . TRBD2 CASSPGLADTQYF
TRBV19 . . CASSFPLRGRGYNEQFF
TRBV7-2 . . CASSISSGGVDIQYF
TRBV19 . . CASSILGGEQYF
TRBV2 few . CASSELENTEAFF
TRBV9 . TRBD1 CASSEQGVNGYTF
TRBV4-1 . . CASSQAPGQNSYNSPLHF
TRBV18 few . CASSPGETQYF
TRBV5-4 few . CASSQTATNTEAFF
TRBV27 . TRBD2 CASSLPGGAHTDTQYF
TRBV30 . TRBD1 CAWSTGQGATQYF
TRBV19 . TRBD2 CASSMREGPYEQYF
TRBV7-9 . TRBD2 CASSSKPLAARPNEQFF
TRBV20-1 . . CSARTRNIQYF
TRBV21-1 . . CASSPRPGTLRAETQYF
TRBV25-1 once . CASSAGRVRGYTF
TRBV2 . TRBD1 CASSEMDRFQETQYF
TRBV19 . . CASSITPDTTDTQYF
TRBV2 . TRBD1 CAGDRGQKTDTQYF
TRBV6-5 . . CASSYDPGYSYEQYF
TRBV5-1 . . CASSWGVTGELFF